This T cell receptor beta chain was obtained from a study of cytomegalovirus exposure and HLA in healthy donors (TCRdb year 2017). Some background on the complete study: An earlier analysis of several hundred of the donors reported more than 250 Gb of sequence data and some 120 million unique TCR beta sequences from 190 million or so T cells. Roughly 290 gigabases of sequencing data and around 85 million unique TCR sequences made up an early release that covered fewer than 650 HLA-typed donors. Among the roughly 390 genotyped donors, more than 70% belonged to the genetic ancestry cluster associated with self-reported Caucasian donors. The study aimed to test whether cataloging public T cell receptors could reveal signatures of past pathogen exposure. Using immunosequencing, the study profiled T cell repertoires from 500 to 800 subjects and related those repertoires to cytomegalovirus serostatus. In addition to the first cohort of 650 to 800 subjects, a separate validation cohort of around 110 different subjects was used. High-throughput TCR immunosequencing, statistical association of individual TCRs with disease status, and machine learning were combined to predict cytomegalovirus infection status. A later analysis re-analyzed previously published TCR beta repertoires from 666 donors and added high-resolution HLA genotyping to study TCR occurrence patterns. Rather than using new phenotypic data, the later analysis identified candidate immune exposures from TCR beta sequences and from how often those sequences occurred across donors. An earlier analysis of more than 450 of the donors used high-throughput TCR beta sequencing to judge whether each TCR beta V gene segment behaved as functional or pseudogenic. Alongside the repertoire data, information on donor age, sex, ethnicity and CMV serostatus was compiled. In a later genetic analysis, genome-wide SNP genotypes for about 65% of the 666 donors were used, and that subset was treated as a discovery cohort. Every repertoire in the discovery cohort had been generated on one and the same sequencing platform. HLA typing included class I and class II loci at four-digit resolution. The number of donors typed differed by locus, with roughly 620-630 for A, B, C, DRB1 and DQB1, around 500 for DQA1, over 600 for DPA1, and 450 to 480 for DPB1. Because of strong linkage in the cohort, 4 to 6 DR-DQ haplotypes were treated as single units for association and clustering. On average, roughly 200,000 unique TCR beta nucleotide sequences were sequenced per donor among 300 to 500 genotyped donors of the cohort, with roughly 20% of those sequences being non-productive. Study-wide findings and limitations: Sequencing depth was assumed to be roughly uniform across donors in the presence/absence analyses, though that assumption may not hold. A later analysis reported that several top co-occurrence clusters appeared linked to parvovirus B19, influenza, CMV and Epstein-Barr virus. In a later genetic analysis, fewer N-insertions in productive TCRs were reported among donors in an Asian-associated ancestry cluster than the 666-donor mean. Compared with equally common non-associated chains, HLA-associated TCR beta chains in a later analysis were more clonally expanded and had lower generation probabilities. A further reported finding was that TCR beta sequences accurately predicted the HLA-A and HLA-B alleles for most subjects in the first cohort. An earlier analysis of approximately 540 of the donors showed that most TCR beta V segments appeared in productive rearrangements either about 87% or about 30% of the time, which broadly matched IMGT annotations. A group of highly shared sequence variants was considered likely to be a technical artifact of the sequencing pipeline. When HLA alleles, especially DR and DQ, strongly co-occurred, TCR associations were difficult to assign to individual alleles. Most TCR sequences were seen in very few donors, while some public TCRs were found in many individuals. In both the original and validation cohorts, the classifier was reported to diagnose cytomegalovirus status with high specificity and sensitivity. Specific HLA alleles were associated with around 18,000 TCR beta sequences at a false discovery rate of 0.05 in a later analysis. Correlated functional status among segregating V segments might be attributable to linkage disequilibrium, but an unknown experimental factor could not be ruled out. The authors suggested that the approach could potentially be generalized to other disease states and immunological phenotypes. A few of the identified cytomegalovirus-associated TCR beta chains were confirmed in vitro to be specific for cytomegalovirus antigens. Because HLA typing was missing for some donors at each locus, association tests included only the typed subset. In a later analysis, most CMV-associated TCR beta chains were found to appear HLA-restricted, with HLA associations seemingly driven largely by CMV exposure. CMV serostatus was the only immune exposure information available for the cohort. Some IMGT-functional V segments, including TRBV6-2 and TRBV6-3, could not be told apart with the 87-base-pair reads, so those segments were excluded. Because counts were too low, 15 to 20 rarely observed V segments, including chromosome 9 orphons, were left out of the earlier analysis of a few hundred of the donors. The study gave a list of 150 to 200 TCR beta chains associated with cytomegalovirus. According to a later analysis, TCR association rates differed among HLA loci, with DRB1 alleles showing the most associated TCRs and HLA-C alleles showing the fewest. An association between a missense DCLRE1C variant and V-gene and J-gene trimming of TCR beta chains was found in a later genetic analysis and replicated in an independent cohort. Only TCR beta chains were sequenced in this cohort, and the absence of alpha or paired-chain data limited detectable features.

Sequences MNHNY (CDR1) and SVGAGI (CDR2) are obtained from the germline V gene (reference sequence). The cysteine opens and the phenylalanine closes a CDR3 of 14 amino acids. Solely the CDR3 DNA is kept, with 42 bases framed from the first base. V is trimmed back by 5 bases and J by 2 bases, and the junction contains 3 bases that no gene match accounts for. As to this clone: Its antigen has not been determined. Per-base quality was not reported, and no clone a single base away is much larger than it.

In total, approximately 690 healthy bone marrow donors made up the cohort. At the time of sampling, all cohort members were nominally healthy, though unrecorded immune exposures were likely present. The donor tested CMV seropositive and was one of the 289 seropositive cohort members. Every donor gave a peripheral blood sample, and the peripheral blood mononuclear cells from that sample were used for TCR beta sequencing. The Qiagen DNeasy Blood Extraction Kit was used to extract genomic DNA from the blood cell samples. Libraries were constructed by the immunoSEQ multiplex PCR assay. For the multiplex PCR, a mixture combining 60 forward primers for TCR Vbeta segments and 13 reverse primers for TCR Jbeta segments was used. The CDR3 region of rearranged TCR beta genes was amplified from genomic DNA by a multiplex PCR assay. The Illumina HiSeq System was used to sequence the amplified TCR beta libraries as 87-base-pair reads. The published analysis was carried out like this. In a later analysis, some 80 million unique TCR beta chains were counted across the roughly 610 repertoires, and roughly 11 million of these chains were shared by at least two donors. To remove PCR and sequencing errors, raw reads were error-corrected and collapsed into unique sequences using a nearest-neighbor algorithm that merged closely related sequences. To assign V, D and J gene segments, CDR3 sequences were aligned to IMGT reference sequences. For a sequence to be retained, a match of at least six nucleotides to both a V gene segment and a J gene segment was required. Rearrangements were called productive when the CDR3 lacked stop codons and stayed in frame with V and J; all others were non-productive. Following IMGT convention, CDR3 was defined as the stretch from the second conserved V-encoded cysteine to the conserved J-encoded phenylalanine. In an earlier analysis of just under 600 of the donors, sequences lacking an unambiguous match to a single V gene segment were excluded. In an earlier analysis of 587 of the donors, V segments were called functional above 56.7% productive rearrangements and were called segregating when the between-donor standard deviation exceeded 5%. A statistical classification framework was developed to diagnose cytomegalovirus status using the catalog of TCR beta chain sequences. A later analysis assigned V and J genes by comparing TCR nucleotide sequences with IMGT/GENE-DB human TR gene sequences. Using the TCRdist pipeline, a later analysis assigned CDR3 sequences along with most-parsimonious VDJ recombination scenarios. In a later analysis, every TCR beta chain was defined by the combination of its CDR3 amino acid sequence and its V-gene family, and reads without a unique V-gene family were dropped. To address suspected cross-contamination and a sequencing artifact, a later analysis removed 450 to 700 highly shared, low-generation-probability nucleotide sequences. For each public chain, a later analysis derived a clonal expansion index from normalized ranks of inferred template counts within each repertoire. In a later analysis, generation probabilities were computed with a VDJ recombination model fitted to out-of-frame rearrangements, and the resulting probabilities were checked against IGoR. In a later analysis, hypergeometric tests were used to score TCR-TCR, TCR-HLA and TCR-CMV co-occurrence, with a repertoire-size bias correction applied to TCR pairs. In a later analysis, false discovery rates were estimated by permuting HLA or CMV assignments 20 times. A later analysis grouped co-occurring TCRs with DBSCAN, adding TCRdist sequence similarity when clustering within HLA-allele-positive subsets. Repertoires with fewer than 30,000 or more than 120,000 public chains were left out of co-occurrence clustering, as were a handful of repertoires with anomalous nucleotide sharing. TCRdb took this table from immuneACCESS and kept in-frame rearrangements with V and J called. Such tables lack part of the clones; where checked against another copy, unresolved V genes explain under half of the gap, and the rest is unexplained. The DNA was the basis for D and trimming; V, J and clone size are from that table. The sample records approximately 150,000 clones, about 70% of which are singletons. The ten most abundant clones make up about 2.9% of the sample.

The rearranged chain carries TRBV6-6 and TRBJ1-5, with TRBD1 matching 7 junction bases. This clonotype originated in a middle-aged woman in good health and CMV-seropositive. The sequenced sample consisted of PBMCs. The CDR3 protein is CASSGGTGNQPQHF. In nucleotides, the sequence is TGTGCCAGCAGTGGCGGGACAGGCAATCAGCCCCAGCATTTT.